The clone carrying this T cell receptor beta chain was found once. As yet, its antigen is unknown. The CDR3 has 16 residues. Trimming removed 5 bases from V and 7 bases from J; junction bases left unmatched: 11. The germline V gene has CDR1 SEHNR and CDR2 FQNEAQ (reference sequence). The data were obtained in a study of T cell responses to AZD1222 COVID-19 vaccine. Study results and caveats: Donors were mostly white British, more females; clonal diversity possibly underestimated.

Produced via immunoSEQ multiplex PCR; TCRdb's table is partial and in-frame only. The sample has approximately 140,000 clones; 91% are singletons. This material consisted of peripheral blood, taken 28 days after the second AZD1222 dose. The gene calls are TRBV7-9 and TRBJ1-6; 7 nucleotides match TRBD1. The TCR comes from an adult who received the AZD1222 COVID-19 vaccine. In DNA, the CDR3 is TGTGCCAGCAGCCTGGAAAGTAGGGGGCCCAATTCACCCCTCCACTTT. Protein: CASSLESRGPNSPLHF.